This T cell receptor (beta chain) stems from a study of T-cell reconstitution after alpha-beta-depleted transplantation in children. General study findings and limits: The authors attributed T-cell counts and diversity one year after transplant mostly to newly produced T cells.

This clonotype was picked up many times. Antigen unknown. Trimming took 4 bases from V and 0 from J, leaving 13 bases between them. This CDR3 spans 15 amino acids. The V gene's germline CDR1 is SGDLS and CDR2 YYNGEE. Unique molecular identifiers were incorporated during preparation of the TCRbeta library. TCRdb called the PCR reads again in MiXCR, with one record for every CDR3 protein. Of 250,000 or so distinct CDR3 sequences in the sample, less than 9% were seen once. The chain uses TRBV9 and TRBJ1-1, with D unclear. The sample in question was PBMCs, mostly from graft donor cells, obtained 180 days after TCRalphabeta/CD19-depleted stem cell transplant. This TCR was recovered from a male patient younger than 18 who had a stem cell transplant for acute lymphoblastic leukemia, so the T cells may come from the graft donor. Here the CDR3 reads CASSTSTMMNTEAFF. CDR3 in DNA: TGTGCCAGCAGCACCTCGACCATGATGAACACTGAAGCTTTCTTT.